The source of this TCR beta chain is a study of cytomegalovirus exposure and HLA in healthy donors. It was with 60 Vbeta and 13 Jbeta primers that the PCR ran. Libraries were prepared by immunoSEQ multiplex PCR; TCRdb keeps only in-frame clonotypes and omits some of them. The sample lists more than 95,000 clones, less than 85% occurring once. Worth noting for this clone: What it binds is unknown.

The CDR3 spans 15 residues. Per the germline V gene, CDR1 is MNHNS and CDR2 is SASEGT. With V trimmed by 2 bases and J by 6 bases, 6 bases remained unmatched. Broader study findings: Usually a TCR sequence was rare, but some public TCRs were found in many donors. Researchers reportedly found TCR beta sequences accurately predicted most subjects' HLA-A and HLA-B alleles. Earlier findings revealed that most TCR beta V segments proved productive either about 90% or about 30% of the time.

This receptor was obtained from a young woman in good health and CMV-seropositive. Sequencing was carried out using PBMCs. This chain links TRBV6-1 with TRBJ2-3, with 9 bases that match TRBD2. CDR3 nucleotide sequence: TGTGCCAGCAGTGAACGGGCGGGAGGGCCGGATACGCAGTATTTT. Translating gives CASSERAGGPDTQYF.